The T cell receptor (beta chain) under discussion was sequenced for a study of shared clonotypes between healthy human individuals (dated by TCRdb to 2019 to 2021). For the study in its entirety: A few men and two women, aged 18 to 49 years, made up the cohort. For each donor, CD4 naive and CD4 memory were each given three plates, CD8 naive was given two plates, and CD8 memory was given one plate. The study deeply sequenced blood TCR repertoires of about 5 healthy adults to estimate repertoire size and the extent of clonotype sharing between individuals. To increase sequencing depth and limit assay-specific biases, different laboratories used diverse techniques to prepare libraries and sequence TCR repertoires. Per donor, leukapheresis produced somewhere between about 0.9 and 9.5 billion PBMCs. The paper's findings and limits, for the study overall: Incomplete sequencing was indicated by rarefaction of sorted-subset datasets, despite the large sequencing depth. Pairwise subsampling indicated that sequencing depth was expected to affect the degree of clonotype sharing among donors. Across a few donors, about 5% of naive CD4, roughly 3.3% of naive CD8, 2.3% of memory CD4, and roughly 0.41% of memory CD8 clonotypes were shared. Because the study included a small number of donors, the genetic and exposure-history diversity represented was limited. Compared with non-shared clonotypes, clonotypes shared by all four sorted-subset donors had higher generation probabilities. Only blood was sampled, and tissue TCR repertoires likely differ from those in blood. Naive subsets generally had larger estimated clonotype richness than memory subsets did.

Notes on this clone: Which antigen it targets is not known. Per-base qualities were not stored, and no clone one base away is much larger.

CD8 naive samples consisted of CD45RO-negative cells that were positively selected for CCR7, yielding a CD45RA+CCR7+ population without TemRA cells. Donors were healthy HIV-negative adults with no recently reported acute infections or vaccinations. Every donor was a Caucasian adult residing in Nashville, Tennessee, USA. After blood collection by leukapheresis, PBMCs were isolated using Ficoll-Histopaque density gradient centrifugation and then cryopreserved in the vapor phase of liquid nitrogen. Analytical flow cytometry was used to check the purity and quantity of every magnetically sorted T cell population. Genomic DNA was isolated from each sorted fraction and quantified by UV absorbance on a Nanodrop 2000c. Using the deep immunoSEQ assay, multiplex PCR amplified TCR CDR3 regions from genomic DNA. For each cell subset, the extracted genomic DNA was distributed evenly across all wells of several immunoSEQ 96-well plates, and each plate served as one replicate. Each replicate PCR for sorted subsets received around 200 ng genomic DNA, equal to some 32,000 T cell genomes. Purified libraries were measured with a Qubit 3.0 fluorometer, size-checked on a Bioanalyzer 2100, and measured again with the KAPA Library Quantification kit. Each immunoSEQ 96-well plate was sequenced on its own single-read 150-cycle Illumina NextSeq 550 flow cell. The paper's data handling went like this. Because the immunoSEQ output held only junctional sequences and lacked quality scores, the filtering could not match the filtering applied to full-length reads. To assign V/J genes and CDR3, sequences were annotated using PyIR, a Python wrapper for IgBLAST v1.9, with IMGT germline references. Any read was removed if the V/J assignment was weak (E-value above 1e-6), the CDR3 was missing, or the read contained stop codons, out-of-frame junctions, or ambiguous translated residues. V3J clonotypes were defined as sequences sharing an identical inferred V gene, J gene, and CDR3 amino acid sequence. The percentage overlap between two repertoires was calculated by dividing the number of shared unique clonotypes by the size of the smaller repertoire. Repertoire richness was assessed with RTK rarefaction, the Chao1 estimator, and Recon v2.1 estimates of unobserved clonotypes. For all TCRbeta clonotypes obtained by the gDNA method from a few donors, generation probabilities were computed with OLGA. TCRdb stores this immuneACCESS table with in-frame sequences only. Part of the clones is absent; in the studies checked, under half of the shortfall reflects unresolved V genes, and no reason is known for the rest. V and J calls and clone size are as listed in that table; D and trimming were resolved from the DNA. The sample table contains approximately 840,000 clones; only one count was recorded for 90% to 98% of them. Less than 0.25% of the sample is taken by the ten largest.

The specimen sequenced was naive CD8+ T cells sorted from blood. According to the study, the label for this sample's cell subset or site signals: CD45RA+CCR7+. The source of this sequence is a man between 25 and 39 years old in good health.

At the DNA level, the sequence is TGCAGCGTTGTAAAGCAGGGGTACAATGAGCAGTTCTTC. Translated, this gives CSVVKQGYNEQFF. Recombination connected TRBV29-1 to TRBJ2-1; possibly the D gene is TRBD1, per 6 matching bases. V is cut by 4 bases and J by 4 bases, and the space between the germline ends is 11 bases. The germline V gene supplies CDR1 SQVTM and CDR2 ANQGSEA. The CDR3 runs 13 residues from the cysteine to the phenylalanine. Of the read, only the CDR3 DNA is kept; its 39 bases are in frame from base 1.